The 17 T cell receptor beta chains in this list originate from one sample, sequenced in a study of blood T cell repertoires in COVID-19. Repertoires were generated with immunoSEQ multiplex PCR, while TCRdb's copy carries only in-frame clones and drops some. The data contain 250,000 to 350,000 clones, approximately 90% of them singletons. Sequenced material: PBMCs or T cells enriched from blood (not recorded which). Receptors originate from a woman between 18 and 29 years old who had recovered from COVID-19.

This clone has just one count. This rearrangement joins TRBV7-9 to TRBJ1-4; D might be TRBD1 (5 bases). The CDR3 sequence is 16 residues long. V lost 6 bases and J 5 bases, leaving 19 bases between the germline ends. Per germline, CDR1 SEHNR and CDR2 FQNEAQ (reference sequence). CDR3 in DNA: TGTGCCAGCAGTTCCCTAAGGGGACTTCTAAATGAAAAACTGTTTTTT. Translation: CASSSLRGLLNEKLFF.

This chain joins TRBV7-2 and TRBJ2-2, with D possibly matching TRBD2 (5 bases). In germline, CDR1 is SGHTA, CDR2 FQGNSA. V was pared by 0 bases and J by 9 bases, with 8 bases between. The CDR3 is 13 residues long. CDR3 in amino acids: CASSLADSRELFF. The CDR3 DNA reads TGTGCCAGCAGCTTAGCGGACTCCCGGGAGCTGTTTTTT.

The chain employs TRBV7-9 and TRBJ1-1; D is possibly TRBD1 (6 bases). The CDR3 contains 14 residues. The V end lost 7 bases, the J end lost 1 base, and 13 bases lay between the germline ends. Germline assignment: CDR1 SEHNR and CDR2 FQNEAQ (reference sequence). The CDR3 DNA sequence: TGTGCCAGCAACTCGGACAGCTCGAACACTGAAGCTTTCTTT. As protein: CASNSDSSNTEAFF.

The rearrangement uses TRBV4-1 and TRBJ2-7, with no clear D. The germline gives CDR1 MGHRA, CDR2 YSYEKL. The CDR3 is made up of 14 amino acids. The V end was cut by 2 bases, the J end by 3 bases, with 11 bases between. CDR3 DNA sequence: TGCGCCAGCAGCCAATCACCGAACAGCTACGAGCAGTACTTC. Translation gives CASSQSPNSYEQYF.

As DNA, the CDR3 is TGTGCCAGCAGTTACTCCGTTACCAGCGAGCAGTACTTC. Translation gives CASSYSVTSEQYF. The chain combines TRBV6-6 with TRBJ2-7; D is unresolved. This CDR3 is 13 amino acids long. With 0 bases removed from V and 6 bases from J, the gap between germline ends came to 9 bases. Germline CDR1 MNHNY, CDR2 SVGAGI (reference sequence).

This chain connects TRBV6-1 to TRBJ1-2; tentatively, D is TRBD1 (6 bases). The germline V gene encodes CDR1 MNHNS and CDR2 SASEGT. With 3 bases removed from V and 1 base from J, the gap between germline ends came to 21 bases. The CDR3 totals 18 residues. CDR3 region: CASSDYTATGYLNYGYTF. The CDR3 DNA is TGTGCCAGCAGTGATTACACGGCGACAGGTTACCTTAACTATGGCTACACCTTC.

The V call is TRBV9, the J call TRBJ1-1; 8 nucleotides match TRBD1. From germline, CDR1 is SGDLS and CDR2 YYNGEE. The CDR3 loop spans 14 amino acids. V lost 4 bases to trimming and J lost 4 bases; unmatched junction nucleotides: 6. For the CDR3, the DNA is TGTGCCAGCAGCCCCTGGACAGGGCCCACTGAAGCTTTCTTT. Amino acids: CASSPWTGPTEAFF.

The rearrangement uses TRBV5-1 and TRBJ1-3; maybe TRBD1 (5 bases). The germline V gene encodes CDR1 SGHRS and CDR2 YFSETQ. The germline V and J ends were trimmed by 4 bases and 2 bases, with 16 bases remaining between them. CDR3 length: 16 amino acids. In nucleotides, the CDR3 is TGCGCCAGCAGCCTCCAGGGCTCAGTCGCTGGAAACACCATATATTTT. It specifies CASSLQGSVAGNTIYF.

CDR3 bases: TGTGCCTGGGGGACAGGGGGCACTGAAGCTTTCTTT. Translated: CAWGTGGTEAFF. The chain carries TRBV30 and TRBJ1-1; 11 bases are a match to TRBD1. This CDR3 spans 12 amino acids. The J segment lost 4 bases and the V segment lost 5 bases, leaving 0 bases of the junction unmatched. Per germline, CDR1 GTSNPN and CDR2 SVGIG (reference sequence). Looking up the rest from reference TRBV30 and TRBJ1-1 gives the full variable domain: SQTIHQWPATLVQPVGSPLSLECTVEGTSNPNLYWYRQAAGRGLQLLFYSVGIGQISSEVPQNLSASRPQDRQFILSSKKLLLSDSGFYLCAWGTGGTEAFFGQGTRLTVV.

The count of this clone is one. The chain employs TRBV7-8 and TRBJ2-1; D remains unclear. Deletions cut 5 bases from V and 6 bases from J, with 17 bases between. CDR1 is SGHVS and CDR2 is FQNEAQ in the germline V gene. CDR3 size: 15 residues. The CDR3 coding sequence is TGTGCCAGCAGCGCTTGGAGAGTACGGTCCAATGAGCAGTTCTTC. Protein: CASSAWRVRSNEQFF.

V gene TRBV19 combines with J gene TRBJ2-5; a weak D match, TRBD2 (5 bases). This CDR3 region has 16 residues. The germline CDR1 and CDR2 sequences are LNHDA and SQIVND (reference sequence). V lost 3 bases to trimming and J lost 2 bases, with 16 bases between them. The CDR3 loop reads CASSIIVGGGQETQYF. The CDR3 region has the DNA TGTGCCAGTAGTATTATTGTTGGAGGAGGTCAAGAGACCCAGTACTTC.

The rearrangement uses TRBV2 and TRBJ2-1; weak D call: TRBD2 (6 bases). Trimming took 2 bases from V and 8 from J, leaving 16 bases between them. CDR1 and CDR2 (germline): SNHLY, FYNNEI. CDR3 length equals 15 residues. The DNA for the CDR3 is TGTGCCAGCAGTGAATCCAGCGGGTTCCCCCATGAGCAGTTCTTC. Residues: CASSESSGFPHEQFF.

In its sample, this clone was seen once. The CDR3 DNA sequence: TGTGCCAGCAGCTTAGCGGGAGTGGGGACCGGGGAGCTGTTTTTT. Translated, it gives CASSLAGVGTGELFF. The chain is built from TRBV7-2 and TRBJ2-2; a weak D match, TRBD2 (5 bases). Germline V CDR1 and CDR2: SGHTA, FQGNSA. V was cut by 0 bases and J by 5 bases, with 10 bases left in between. CDR3 length: 15 amino acids.

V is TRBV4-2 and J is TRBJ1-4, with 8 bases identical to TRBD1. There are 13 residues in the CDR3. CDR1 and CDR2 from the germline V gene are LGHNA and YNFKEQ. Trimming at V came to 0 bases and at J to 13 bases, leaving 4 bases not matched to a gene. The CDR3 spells CASSQDRGRGLFF. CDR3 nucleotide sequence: TGTGCCAGCAGCCAAGACAGGGGGCGAGGACTGTTTTTT.

As DNA, the CDR3 is TGTGCCAGCAGTTACGAGCCTACCGTCCCTTATAGCAATCAGCCCCAGCATTTT. It specifies CASSYEPTVPYSNQPQHF. The chain joins TRBV6-2 or TRBV6-3 to TRBJ1-5; unclear D gene. The length of the CDR3 is 18 residues. V lost 2 bases, J lost 0 bases, and 17 bases lay in between. Germline CDR1 and CDR2: MNHEY and SVGEGT.

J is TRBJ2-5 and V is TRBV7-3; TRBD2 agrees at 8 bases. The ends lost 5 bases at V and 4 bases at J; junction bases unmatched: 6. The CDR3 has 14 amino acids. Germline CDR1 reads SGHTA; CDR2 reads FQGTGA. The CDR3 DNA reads TGTGCCAGCAGCCCCGGGGGGGCGGGAGAGACCCAGTACTTC. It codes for CASSPGGAGETQYF.

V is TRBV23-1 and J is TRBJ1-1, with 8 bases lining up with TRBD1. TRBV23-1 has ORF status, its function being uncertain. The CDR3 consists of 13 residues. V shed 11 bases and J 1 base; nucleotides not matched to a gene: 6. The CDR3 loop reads CAPRDRTNTEAFF. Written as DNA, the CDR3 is TGCGCCCCTCGGGACAGGACGAACACTGAAGCTTTCTTT.